The 17 T cell receptor beta chains in this list originate from one sample, sequenced in a study of T-cell memory formation after mild COVID-19. MiXCR, run by TCRdb on the 5' RACE reads, gives a single entry per CDR3 protein. The sample has 300,000 to 400,000 distinct CDR3 sequences; approximately 29% are singletons. The sequencing input was PBMCs or a T cell subset sorted from them (not recorded which). These receptors were collected from an adult woman who had mild COVID-19 (a few samples of this study predate the infection). Cell type and time point are not known.

The chain uses TRBV30 and TRBJ2-7; TRBD2 matches 7 bases. The CDR3 sequence is 14 residues long. Germline CDR1 reads GTSNPN; CDR2 reads SVGIG (reference sequence). Germline trimming cut 2 bases from V and 6 bases from J; bases unmatched to any gene: 10. The CDR3 loop reads CAWSTGGGVREQYF. CDR3 DNA: TGTGCCTGGAGTACGGGAGGAGGAGTTCGCGAGCAGTACTTC.

The chain couples TRBV12-3 or TRBV12-4 to TRBJ2-1, with 8 positions matching TRBD1. Trimming cost V 5 bases and J 10 bases; bases outside gene matches: 7. This CDR3 comprises 13 residues. The CDR3 DNA sequence: TGTGCCAGCAGTAGACAGGGGAAAGGGGAGCAGTTCTTC. Residues: CASSRQGKGEQFF.

This CDR3 reads CATSAPLTSGSTSYNEQFF. CDR3 in DNA: TGTGCCACCAGCGCCCCATTGACTAGCGGGAGTACTTCCTACAATGAGCAGTTCTTC. The chain has TRBV24-1 and TRBJ2-1; the match to TRBD2 covers 12 bases. The J segment lost 1 base and the V segment lost 7 bases, leaving 13 bases of the junction unmatched. Germline-derived CDR1 and CDR2 are KGHDR and SFDVKD. This CDR3 has 19 amino acids.

The rearrangement joins TRBV6-2 or TRBV6-3 to TRBJ2-7; the D is unclear. CDR1 MNHEY and CDR2 SVGEGT come from the germline V gene. The V end was cut by 0 bases, the J end by 3 bases, with 9 bases between. This CDR3 spans 14 amino acids. The CDR3 spells CASSYSGIHYEQYF. The CDR3 DNA is TGTGCCAGCAGTTACTCAGGGATCCACTACGAGCAGTACTTC.

The chain is built from TRBV6-6 and TRBJ1-2, with D unresolved. The V gene's germline CDR1 is MNHNY and CDR2 SVGAGI (reference sequence). V was trimmed by 0 bases and J by 7 bases, leaving 9 bases between them. The CDR3 is 13 amino acids. DNA for the CDR3: TGTGCCAGCAGTTACTCTGTGGATGGTGGCTACACCTTC. As protein: CASSYSVDGGYTF.

The V call is TRBV19, the J call TRBJ1-1; 11 nucleotides align to TRBD1. The J segment lost 4 bases and the V segment lost 7 bases, leaving 11 bases of the junction unmatched. Germline V gene data show CDR1 as LNHDA and CDR2 as SQIVND (reference sequence). The CDR3 consists of 16 residues. CDR3 residues: CASITDRGPRSTEAFF. In DNA, the CDR3 is TGTGCCAGTATCACGGACAGGGGGCCTAGGAGCACTGAAGCTTTCTTT.

This clonotype was observed a few times. The chain has TRBV12-3 or TRBV12-4 and TRBJ2-7; D perhaps matches TRBD1 (6 bases). This CDR3 region has 14 residues. Trimming removed 6 bases from V and 7 bases from J, with 19 bases in between. CDR3 sequence: CASSAITGYREQYF. The CDR3 region has the DNA TGTGCCAGCAGCGCAATTACAGGGTACAGGGAGCAGTACTTC.

This clonotype was counted only a few times. The V gene is TRBV24-1, the J gene TRBJ2-7, with D unresolved. CDR3 length equals 11 residues. CDR1 and CDR2 from the germline V gene are KGHDR and SFDVKD. V lost 3 bases, J lost 8 bases, and 7 bases lay in between. The CDR3 here is CATSDPVKQYF. CDR3 DNA sequence: TGTGCCACCAGTGATCCGGTAAAGCAGTACTTC.

A word on this clonotype: Its ends do not fully match the called genes, so a read error is possible. This sequence joins TRBV20-1 and TRBJ1-1; no reliable D call. Germline V gene lookup returns CDR1 DFQATT and CDR2 SNEGSKA (reference sequence). The CDR3 has 13 amino acids. CDR3 DNA: TGCAGTGCTAGATACTCAGGAGGGCCTGACGCTTTCTTT. Its translation: CSARYSGGPDAFF.

The chain couples TRBV28 to TRBJ1-1, with a weak D call TRBD1 (5 bases). V was trimmed by 6 bases and J by 8 bases, leaving 10 bases between them. The CDR3 is 11 amino acids. Germline CDR1 and CDR2: MDHEN and SYDVKM. The CDR3 DNA reads TGTGCCAGCAGGCTTTGGGGGGAAGCTTTCTTT. Translated, it gives CASRLWGEAFF.

In its sample, this clonotype was seen a few times. The chain is built from TRBV3-1 and TRBJ1-1; a possible D gene is TRBD1 (6 bases). Germline V gene lookup returns CDR1 LGHDT and CDR2 YNNKEL (reference sequence). The V end lost 0 bases, the J end lost 4 bases, and 15 bases lay between the germline ends. CDR3 size: 16 residues. The CDR3 DNA follows: TGTGCCAGCAGCCAAGACACACAGGGCCGGGGCACTGAAGCTTTCTTT. Protein product: CASSQDTQGRGTEAFF.

This clonotype has more than one count but fewer than ten. The CDR3 loop reads CSAPTLVRGAGRETQYF. CDR3 sequence (DNA): TGCAGTGCTCCGACGTTGGTACGGGGGGCAGGTCGAGAGACCCAGTACTTC. The J gene is TRBJ2-5, the V gene TRBV20-1; TRBD2 might be the D (7 bases). The ends were cut back, 5 bases at V and 4 bases at J, with 26 bases in the middle. This CDR3 has 17 amino acids. Germline CDR1 DFQATT, CDR2 SNEGSKA (reference sequence).

This clonotype was seen at least ten times. The chain recombines TRBV20-1 with TRBJ2-7, with a tentative D call TRBD1 (6 bases). V lost 7 bases to trimming and J lost 4 bases, with 14 bases between them. Per germline, CDR1 DFQATT and CDR2 SNEGSKA (reference sequence). The CDR3 contains 12 residues. The CDR3 region is CSVTQGRYEQYF. In nucleotides, the CDR3 is TGCAGTGTCACACAGGGCCGTTACGAGCAGTACTTC.

J is TRBJ2-2 and V is TRBV6-1; no clear D. Trimming took off 8 bases at V and 5 bases at J, with 21 bases between the two ends. The CDR3 totals 16 residues. Germline loops: CDR1 MNHNS, CDR2 SASEGT. The chain's CDR3 is CASRSPHQRRTGELFF. CDR3 sequence (DNA): TGTGCCAGCCGCTCGCCGCACCAACGAAGGACCGGGGAGCTGTTTTTT.

The rearrangement uses TRBV6-2 or TRBV6-3 and TRBJ2-1; 12 bases map to TRBD2. CDR3 length: 19 residues. Trimming at V came to 6 bases and at J to 8 bases, leaving 20 bases not matched to a gene. Germline V gene sequence: CDR1 MNHEY, CDR2 SVGEGT. DNA for the CDR3: TGTGCCAGCAGCTTACCCCCCTCTAGCGGGGGGGCGAGGGGCCATGAGCAGTTCTTC. Amino acid sequence: CASSLPPSSGGARGHEQFF.

The J gene is TRBJ2-3, the V gene TRBV13; 10 bases match TRBD2. The V gene's germline CDR1 is PRHDT and CDR2 FYEKMQ (reference sequence). Losses at the gene ends were 9 bases for V and 1 base for J; bases not matched to a gene: 4. CDR3 length: 14 amino acids. CDR3 sequence (DNA): TGTGCCAGTTCTAGCGGGAGAGGCACAGATACGCAGTATTTT. This sequence encodes CASSSGRGTDTQYF.

CDR3: CAISDRDMTYEQYF. The CDR3 coding sequence is TGTGCCATCAGTGACCGGGACATGACCTACGAGCAGTACTTC. The chain carries TRBV10-3 and TRBJ2-7; a weak D match, TRBD1 (6 bases). This CDR3 is built from 14 residues. V lost 3 bases and J lost 2, with 11 bases in between. Germline values: CDR1 ENHRY, CDR2 SYGVKD.